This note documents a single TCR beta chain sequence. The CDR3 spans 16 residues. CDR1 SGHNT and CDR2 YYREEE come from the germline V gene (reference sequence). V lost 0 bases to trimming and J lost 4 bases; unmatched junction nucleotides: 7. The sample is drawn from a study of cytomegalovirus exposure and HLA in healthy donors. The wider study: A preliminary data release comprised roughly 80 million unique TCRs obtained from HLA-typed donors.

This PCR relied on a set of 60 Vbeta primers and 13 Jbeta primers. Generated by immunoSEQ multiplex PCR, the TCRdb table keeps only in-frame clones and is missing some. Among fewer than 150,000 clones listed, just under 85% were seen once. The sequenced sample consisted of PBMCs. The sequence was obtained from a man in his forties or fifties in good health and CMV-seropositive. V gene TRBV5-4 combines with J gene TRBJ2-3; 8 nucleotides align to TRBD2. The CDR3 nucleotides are TGTGCCAGCAGCTTGGCCAGCGGGAGTCTCGCAGATACGCAGTATTTT. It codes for CASSLASGSLADTQYF.